The present entry profiles one T cell receptor (beta chain) with its context. Participants spanned ages about 18 to 89 years and resided in 24 US areas. The sample belongs to a study of blood T cell repertoires in COVID-19. On the study more broadly: Donors in the United States, Italy and Spain gave samples during acute or convalescent COVID-19. Sample material is recorded as cDNA or gDNA derived from T cells, B-cell-depleted T cells, or PBMCs.

The CDR3 runs to 14 residues. Germline V CDR1 and CDR2: SGHDN, FVKESK. The V gene end was trimmed by 4 bases and the J gene end by 7 bases; junction bases not matched to a gene: 7. Repertoires were generated with immunoSEQ multiplex PCR, while TCRdb's copy carries only in-frame clones and drops some. The top ten clones hold about 9.3% of a sample with roughly 250,000 clones, 85% to 90% of them seen once. The genes are TRBV14 and TRBJ1-2; 9 bases align to TRBD1. The TCR comes from a middle-aged man who had recovered from COVID-19. Sequencing was performed on PBMCs or T cells enriched from blood (not recorded which). The CDR3 DNA sequence: TGTGCCAGCAGCCCCATCCTGGGACAGGGTGGCTACACCTTC. It is translated as CASSPILGQGGYTF.